The clone carrying this T cell receptor beta chain appeared a single time. The source of the sample is a study of blood T cell repertoires in COVID-19. Whole-study context: Donors in the United States, Italy and Spain gave samples during acute or convalescent COVID-19. The cDNA or gDNA used as material had been derived from T cells, B-cell-depleted T cells, or PBMCs.

Original handling: From reference gene primer amplification, estimates of nucleated cell counts were derived. Sequenced by immunoSEQ multiplex PCR; TCRdb stores in-frame clones only, minus some. Clonal size and the V and J genes are those of that table, whereas D and trimming came from the DNA. The data hold 70,000 to 85,000 clones, with approximately 78% observed a single time. Sequenced sample: peripheral blood. This sequence originates from a man aged 55-75 years with acute or convalescent COVID-19.

The CDR3 loop is CASSPPSQAYNEQFF. CDR3 nucleotide sequence: TGTGCCAGCTCACCCCCTTCTCAGGCCTACAATGAGCAGTTCTTC. This chain connects TRBV18 to TRBJ2-1; the D is unclear. V was clipped by 3 bases and J by 2 bases, with 11 bases between them. CDR1 is KGHSH and CDR2 is LQKENI in the germline V gene. This CDR3 has 15 residues.